Reported below is one T cell receptor beta chain. The data were obtained in a study of control samples from healthy donors and cancer patients. Germline assignment: CDR1 MGHRA and CDR2 YSYEKL. CDR3 length: 14 amino acids. J was trimmed by 2 bases and V by 2 bases; bases with no gene match: 2. Using immunoSEQ multiplex PCR, the repertoire was profiled, and TCRdb retains in-frame clones only, with some absent. This table has some 130,000 clones, 85% to 95% appearing once. The sequence was obtained from a man aged 25-45 years in good health. The rearrangement joins TRBV4-1 to TRBJ2-7, with 8 bases fitting TRBD1. Sequencing was done on a sample of blood. CDR3 DNA sequence: TGCGCCAGCAGCCAACTGACAGGGGCCTACGAGCAGTACTTC. Translated: CASSQLTGAYEQYF.